This TCR beta chain was obtained from a study of CD8 T cells in ankylosing spondylitis. The ends were cut back, 5 bases at V and 3 bases at J, with 7 bases in the middle. CDR3 length equals 13 residues. From the 5' RACE reads, TCRdb called clonotypes with MiXCR, one entry per CDR3 protein. In the table there are hundreds of thousands of distinct CDR3 sequences, 20% to 25% of which are singletons. This clonotype was seen only a few times. J is TRBJ2-2 and V is TRBV12-3 or TRBV12-4; no clear D gene. Source material: blood, either unsorted or a sorted T cell fraction (not recorded which). This receptor was obtained from a male donor with ankylosing spondylitis or in good health (not recorded which). Here the CDR3 reads CASSTFYTGELFF. The DNA of the CDR3 is TGTGCCAGCAGTACTTTTTACACCGGGGAGCTGTTTTTT.